The 19 T cell receptor beta chains reported below all come from one sample, sequenced in a study of metastatic and nonmetastatic thyroid tumors. Among the patients, none had received any treatment before thyroid surgery. Through MiXCR, TCRdb re-clonotyped the PCR reads. The sample lists about 29,000 clones, 16% occurring once. The sequencing sample was made of blood. All receptors come from a female donor with papillary thyroid cancer or a benign thyroid nodule (not recorded which). Some clones in this sample may be carry-over from other donors' samples.

By sample share, this clone is medium-sized (0.01 to 0.1%). The chain uses TRBV5-6 and TRBJ1-2; possibly TRBD1 for D (6 bases). This CDR3 contains 15 residues. CDR1 and CDR2 (germline): SGHDT, YYEEEE. The V end was cut by 3 bases, the J end by 4 bases, with 16 bases between. This chain's CDR3 is CASSSAGQPGYGYTF. CDR3 sequence (DNA): TGTGCCAGCAGCTCTGCCGGACAGCCTGGCTATGGCTACACCTTC.

The rearrangement joins TRBV20-1 to TRBJ2-5, with 10 bases lining up with TRBD2. The germline V gene has CDR1 DFQATT and CDR2 SNEGSKA (reference sequence). The CDR3 is 18 residues long. V trimming: 1 base; J trimming: 4 bases; junction bases outside the gene matches: 15. The CDR3 nucleotides are TGCAGTGCTAGAGGCCTTAGGAGCGGGAGGGGATTTGGAGAGACCCAGTACTTC. Its translation is CSARGLRSGRGFGETQYF.

This clone was detected ten times or more. J is TRBJ2-5 and V is TRBV5-6, with D unresolved. Germline CDR1 and CDR2: SGHDT and YYEEEE. The CDR3 has 13 amino acids. V dropped 0 bases and J dropped 4 bases, with 7 bases sitting between them. The CDR3 nucleotides read TGTGCCAGCAGCTTGGCGGTTGTAGAGACCCAGTACTTC. Amino acids: CASSLAVVETQYF.

V gene TRBV9 combines with J gene TRBJ1-6, with 7 bases that match TRBD1. The CDR3 consists of 15 residues. The V segment lost 4 bases and the J segment 7 bases; nucleotides outside the gene matches: 8. Germline CDR1 and CDR2: SGDLS and YYNGEE. The CDR3 is CASSPTAQGNSPLHF. In DNA, the CDR3 is TGTGCCAGCAGCCCTACGGCACAGGGGAATTCACCCCTCCACTTT.

This clone was picked up many times. The chain combines TRBV20-1 with TRBJ1-4, with D possibly matching TRBD1 (5 bases). Trimming shortened V by 3 bases and J by 8 bases, and 19 bases separated the two germline ends. The CDR3 extends over 15 amino acids. Germline V CDR1 and CDR2: DFQATT, SNEGSKA (reference sequence). In DNA form, the CDR3 reads TGCAGTGCTAGTGATATCACAGGTTTAGCCGAAAAACTGTTTTTT. This codes for CSASDITGLAEKLFF.

CDR3 in amino acids: CASRRDSNTEAFF. The CDR3, as DNA: TGTGCCTCCCGCCGGGACAGCAACACTGAAGCTTTCTTT. The chain employs TRBV9 and TRBJ1-1, with 7 bases fitting TRBD1. The CDR3 is made up of 13 amino acids. CDR1 and CDR2 (germline): SGDLS, YYNGEE. V lost 10 bases and J lost 2; bases outside the gene matches: 8.

The chain has TRBV11-1 and TRBJ2-1; 9 bases are a match to TRBD2. The CDR3 is 15 amino acids. Germline V gene sequence: CDR1 SGHAT, CDR2 FQDESV (reference sequence). J was trimmed by 3 bases and V by 6 bases; bases with no gene match: 6. CDR3 nucleotides: TGTGCCAGCAGTCATAGCGGGAGTGTCTACAATGAGCAGTTCTTC. Translation: CASSHSGSVYNEQFF.

In the case of this clone: This may be a read error: a much more frequent sequence differs by one nucleotide. The chain carries TRBV28 and TRBJ2-5, with a tentative D call TRBD2 (6 bases). The CDR3 spans 16 residues. Germline V lookup: CDR1 MDHEN, CDR2 SYDVKM. The CDR3 DNA reads TGTGCCAGCAGTTTACAGGGAGGCCTAGTGTTGGAGACCGAGTACTTC. Its translation: CASSLQGGLVLETEYF.

Many counts were recorded for this clone. The chain has TRBV7-3 and TRBJ2-1; the D is unclear. V was pared by 5 bases and J by 2 bases, with 13 bases between. Per germline, CDR1 SGHTA and CDR2 FQGTGA. This CDR3 region has 15 residues. CDR3 DNA sequence: TGTGCCAGCAGCCCGACCCTGGGAACCTACAATGAGCAGTTCTTC. Its protein product is CASSPTLGTYNEQFF.

The chain combines TRBV3-1 with TRBJ2-2; 10 nucleotides match TRBD2. Germline CDR1 and CDR2: LGHDT and YNNKEL (reference sequence). CDR3 length equals 15 residues. Trimming cost V 6 bases and J 6 bases; bases outside gene matches: 7. CDR3 region: CASRDTSGTSGELFF. The CDR3, as DNA: TGTGCCAGCAGAGACACTAGCGGGACATCCGGGGAGCTGTTTTTT.

This clone was detected once. The rearrangement uses TRBV9 and TRBJ1-1; 10 bases map to TRBD1. Germline assignment: CDR1 SGDLS and CDR2 YYNGEE. The CDR3 sequence is 13 residues long. Trimming removed 4 bases from V and 7 bases from J; junction bases left unmatched: 4. CDR3 DNA sequence: TGTGCCAGCAGCATCGGGACAGGGGTTGAAGCTTTCTTT. Protein sequence: CASSIGTGVEAFF.

A few counts support this clone. J is TRBJ1-5 and V is TRBV6-1; D is unclear. The CDR3 totals 15 residues. V was pared by 8 bases and J by 3 bases, with 17 bases between. Germline V lookup: CDR1 MNHNS, CDR2 SASEGT. The CDR3 DNA follows: TGTGCCAGCCGGGTACATGGAGGCCCCAATCAGCCCCAGCATTTT. Its protein is CASRVHGGPNQPQHF.

This clone was counted many times. The rearrangement joins TRBV25-1 to TRBJ1-5; a weak D match, TRBD1 (5 bases). The CDR3 runs 13 residues. Germline lookup yields CDR1 MGHDK and CDR2 SYGVNS. V was shortened by 4 bases and J by 4 bases, with 8 bases between the two germline ends. In nucleotides, the CDR3 is TGTGCCAGCAGTGGGGGGGGTAATCAGCCCCAGCATTTT. As protein: CASSGGGNQPQHF.

This clone was seen more than once but under ten times. A much more abundant neighbour one base away suggests this may be a read error. The chain is built from TRBV6-2 or TRBV6-3 and TRBJ1-1; D gene unclear. Per germline, CDR1 MNHEY and CDR2 SVGEGT. The CDR3 runs 13 residues. The DNA for the CDR3 is TGTGCCAGCAGTTACTCGAGAGGTGCTGAAGATTCCTTT. Translated: CASSYSRGAEDSF.

This clone was counted between two and nine times. One end of the junction is discordant with germline, which a read error may explain. The V gene is TRBV6-1, the J gene TRBJ1-2; D is perhaps TRBD1 (5 bases). Germline CDR1 MNHNS, CDR2 SASEGT. The CDR3 covers 16 residues. Written as DNA, the CDR3 is TGTGCCAGCAAGGACCCTCGGGGAGACAGCAACTATGGCCACACCTTC. Residues: CASKDPRGDSNYGHTF.

In this sample, this clone turned up many times. The genes are TRBV2 and TRBJ2-3, with TRBD1 identical over 7 bases. Unmatched junction bases numbered 9, after V lost 6 bases and J lost 3 bases. The length of the CDR3 is 15 residues. Germline lookup yields CDR1 SNHLY and CDR2 FYNNEI. CDR3 sequence (DNA): TGTGCCAGCAGATACAGGGGAGATTTGACAGATACGCAGTATTTT. As protein: CASRYRGDLTDTQYF.

The V call is TRBV5-5, the J call TRBJ2-7; unclear D gene. The CDR3 contains 15 residues. Germline-derived CDR1 and CDR2 are SGHKS and YYEKEE (reference sequence). Trimming shortened V by 0 bases and J by 0 bases, and 10 bases separated the two germline ends. The CDR3 spells CASSLEAALSYEQYF. In DNA, the CDR3 is TGTGCCAGCAGCTTGGAAGCAGCACTCTCCTACGAGCAGTACTTC.

This clone was seen many times. This chain connects TRBV20-1 to TRBJ2-7; 9 bases agree with TRBD1. V gave up 5 bases and J gave up 4 bases; unmatched junction bases: 9. The CDR3 contains 14 residues. Germline V gene sequence: CDR1 DFQATT, CDR2 SNEGSKA (reference sequence). The CDR3 reads CSASTGQGWYEQYF. Written as DNA, the CDR3 is TGCAGTGCTTCCACGGGACAGGGATGGTACGAGCAGTACTTC.

A remark on this clone: A read error may account for a junction end that differs from germline. The rearrangement links TRBV24-1 to TRBJ1-1, with a tentative D call TRBD1 (5 bases). Germline lookup yields CDR1 KGHDR and CDR2 SFDVKD. CDR3 size: 12 residues. The CDR3 nucleotides are TGTTCCACCAGTGATCCGGGGACTGAAGCCTTCTTT. This codes for CSTSDPGTEAFF.